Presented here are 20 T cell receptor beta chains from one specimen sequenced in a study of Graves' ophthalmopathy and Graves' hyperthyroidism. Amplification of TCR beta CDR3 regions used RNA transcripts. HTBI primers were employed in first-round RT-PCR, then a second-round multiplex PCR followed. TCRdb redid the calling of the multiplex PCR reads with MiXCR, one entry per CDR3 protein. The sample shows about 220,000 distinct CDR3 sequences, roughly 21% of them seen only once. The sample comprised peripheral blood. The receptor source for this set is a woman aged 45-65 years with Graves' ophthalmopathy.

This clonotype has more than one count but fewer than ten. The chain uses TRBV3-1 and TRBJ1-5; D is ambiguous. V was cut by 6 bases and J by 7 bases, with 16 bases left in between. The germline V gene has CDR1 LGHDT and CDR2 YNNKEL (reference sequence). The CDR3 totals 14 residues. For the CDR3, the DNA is TGTGCCAGCAGTTACGGAGGGCCCTTGCAGCCCCAGCATTTT. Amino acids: CASSYGGPLQPQHF.

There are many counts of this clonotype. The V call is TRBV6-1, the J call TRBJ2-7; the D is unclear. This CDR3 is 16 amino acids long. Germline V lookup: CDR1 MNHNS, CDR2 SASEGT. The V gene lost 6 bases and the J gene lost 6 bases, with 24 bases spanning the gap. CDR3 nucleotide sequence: TGTGCCAGCAGCCCCTCGCGCTGGCGGAGCCCCCTCGAGCAGTACTTC. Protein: CASSPSRWRSPLEQYF.

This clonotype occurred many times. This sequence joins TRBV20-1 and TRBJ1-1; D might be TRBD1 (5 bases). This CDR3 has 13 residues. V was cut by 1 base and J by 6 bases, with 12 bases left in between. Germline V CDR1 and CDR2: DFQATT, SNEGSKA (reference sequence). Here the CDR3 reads CSARGQSVPEAFF. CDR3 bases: TGCAGTGCTAGAGGACAGTCCGTTCCTGAAGCTTTCTTT.

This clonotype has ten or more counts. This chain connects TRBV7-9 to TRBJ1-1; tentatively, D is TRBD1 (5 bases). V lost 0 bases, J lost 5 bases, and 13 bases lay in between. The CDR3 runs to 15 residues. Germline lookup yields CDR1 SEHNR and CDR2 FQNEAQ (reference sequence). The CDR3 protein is CASSLASRVRTEAFF. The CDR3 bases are TGTGCCAGCAGCTTAGCGTCCAGGGTGAGGACTGAAGCTTTCTTT.

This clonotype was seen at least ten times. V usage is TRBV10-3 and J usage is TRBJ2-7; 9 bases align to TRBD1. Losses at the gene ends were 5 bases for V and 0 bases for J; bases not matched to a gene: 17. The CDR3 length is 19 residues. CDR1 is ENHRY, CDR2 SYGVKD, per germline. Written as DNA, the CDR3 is TGTGCCATCAGTAAATCCGGGACAGGGTTAATGTCGAGCTCCTACGAGCAGTACTTC. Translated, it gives CAISKSGTGLMSSSYEQYF.

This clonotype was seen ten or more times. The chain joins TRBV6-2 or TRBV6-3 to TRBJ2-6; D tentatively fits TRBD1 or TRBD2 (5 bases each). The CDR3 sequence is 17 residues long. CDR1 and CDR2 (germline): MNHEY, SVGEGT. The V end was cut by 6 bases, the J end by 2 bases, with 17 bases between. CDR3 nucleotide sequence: TGTGCCAGCAGATGGGACCCCCGTGGTACTGGGGCCAACGTCCTGACTTTC. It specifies CASRWDPRGTGANVLTF.

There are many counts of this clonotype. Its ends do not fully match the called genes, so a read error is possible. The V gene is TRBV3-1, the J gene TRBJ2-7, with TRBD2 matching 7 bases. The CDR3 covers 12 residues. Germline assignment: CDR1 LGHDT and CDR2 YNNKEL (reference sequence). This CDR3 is CASGERSGTHDF. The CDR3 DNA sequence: TGTGCCAGCGGGGAGAGAAGCGGGACTCACGACTTC.

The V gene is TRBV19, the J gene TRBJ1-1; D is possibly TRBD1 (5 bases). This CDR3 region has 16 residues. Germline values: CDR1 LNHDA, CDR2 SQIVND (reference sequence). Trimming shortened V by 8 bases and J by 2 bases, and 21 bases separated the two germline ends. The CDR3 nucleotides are TGTGCCAGTTGCGGATTAGAGGGACTCATAAACACTGAAGCTTTCTTT. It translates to CASCGLEGLINTEAFF.

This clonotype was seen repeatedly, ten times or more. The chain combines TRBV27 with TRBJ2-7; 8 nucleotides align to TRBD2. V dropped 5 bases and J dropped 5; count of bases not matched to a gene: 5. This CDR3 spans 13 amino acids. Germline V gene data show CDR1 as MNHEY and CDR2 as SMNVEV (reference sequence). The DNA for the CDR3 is TGTGCCAGCAGTAAGCCGGGACTAGACGAGCAGTACTTC. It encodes CASSKPGLDEQYF.

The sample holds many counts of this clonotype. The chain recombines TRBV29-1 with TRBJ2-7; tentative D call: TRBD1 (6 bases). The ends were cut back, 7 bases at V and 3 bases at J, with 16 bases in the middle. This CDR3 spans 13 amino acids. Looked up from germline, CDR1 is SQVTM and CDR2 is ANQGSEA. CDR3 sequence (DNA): TGCAGCGGAGGAAGGGGGTCCGGCTACGAGCAGTACTTC. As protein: CSGGRGSGYEQYF.

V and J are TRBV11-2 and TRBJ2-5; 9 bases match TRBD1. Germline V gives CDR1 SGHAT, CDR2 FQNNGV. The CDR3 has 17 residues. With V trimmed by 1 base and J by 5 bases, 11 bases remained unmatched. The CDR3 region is CASSLGGQGRVGETQYF. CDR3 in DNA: TGTGCCAGCAGCTTAGGGGGACAGGGACGAGTGGGCGAGACCCAGTACTTC. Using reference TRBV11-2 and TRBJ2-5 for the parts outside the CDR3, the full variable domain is EAGVAQSPRYKIIEKRQSVAFWCNPISGHATLYWYQQILGQGPKLLIQFQNNGVVDDSQLPKDRFSAERLKGVDSTLKIQPAKLEDSAVYLCASSLGGQGRVGETQYFGPGTRLLVL.

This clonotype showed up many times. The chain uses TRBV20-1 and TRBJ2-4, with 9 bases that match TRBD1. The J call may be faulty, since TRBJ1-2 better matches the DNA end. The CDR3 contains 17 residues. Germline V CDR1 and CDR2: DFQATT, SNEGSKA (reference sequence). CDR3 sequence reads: CSARNPLANRGLYGYTF. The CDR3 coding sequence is TGCAGTGCTAGAAATCCCCTCGCCAACAGGGGGCTTTATGGCTACACCTTC.

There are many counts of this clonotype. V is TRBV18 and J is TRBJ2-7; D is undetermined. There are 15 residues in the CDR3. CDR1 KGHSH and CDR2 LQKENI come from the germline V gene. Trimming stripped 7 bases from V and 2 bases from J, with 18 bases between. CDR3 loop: CASFTTGVSPYEQYF. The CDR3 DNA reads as TGTGCCAGCTTCACTACGGGTGTAAGCCCCTACGAGCAGTACTTC.

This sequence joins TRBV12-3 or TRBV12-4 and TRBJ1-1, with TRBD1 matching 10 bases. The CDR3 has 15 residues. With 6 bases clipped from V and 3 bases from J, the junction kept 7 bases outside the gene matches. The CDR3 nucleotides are TGTGCCAGCAGACCGGGACAGGGGCGGGACACTGAAGCTTTCTTT. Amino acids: CASRPGQGRDTEAFF.

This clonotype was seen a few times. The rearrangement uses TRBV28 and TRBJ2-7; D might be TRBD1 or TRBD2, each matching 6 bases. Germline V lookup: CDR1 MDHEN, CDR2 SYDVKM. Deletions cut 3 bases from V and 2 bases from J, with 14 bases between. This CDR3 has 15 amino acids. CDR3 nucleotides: TGTGCCAGCAGTTTCGGGGGCAGCCAAACCTACGAGCAGTACTTC. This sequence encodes CASSFGGSQTYEQYF.

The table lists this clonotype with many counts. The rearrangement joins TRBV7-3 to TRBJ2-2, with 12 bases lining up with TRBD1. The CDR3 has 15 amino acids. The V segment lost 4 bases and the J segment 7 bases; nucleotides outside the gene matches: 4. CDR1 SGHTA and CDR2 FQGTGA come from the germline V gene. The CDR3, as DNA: TGTGCCAGCAGCTCCGGGACAGGGGGCAGCGGGGAGCTGTTTTTT. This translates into CASSSGTGGSGELFF.

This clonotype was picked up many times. The CDR3, as DNA: TGTGCCAGCAGCTCAGTCACCGGGACAGGGGAGGCTGAAGCTTTCTTT. This gives the protein CASSSVTGTGEAEAFF. The V and J genes are TRBV7-3 and TRBJ1-1; 10 bases fit TRBD1. The length of the CDR3 is 16 residues. Germline values: CDR1 SGHTA, CDR2 FQGTGA. The trim removed 4 bases at V and 6 bases at J, leaving 11 bases unmatched. Full variable domain (remainder filled in from reference TRBV7-3 and TRBJ1-1): GAGVSQTPSNKVTEKGKYVELRCDPISGHTALYWYRQSLGQGPEFLIYFQGTGAADDSGLPNDRFFAVRPEGSVSTLKIQRTERGDSAVYLCASSSVTGTGEAEAFFGQGTRLTVV.

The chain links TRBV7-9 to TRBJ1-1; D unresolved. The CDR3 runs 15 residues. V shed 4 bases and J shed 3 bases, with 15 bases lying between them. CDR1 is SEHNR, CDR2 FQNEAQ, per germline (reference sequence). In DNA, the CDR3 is TGTGCCAGCAGCTACACACCCCGGTACCACACTGAAGCTTTCTTT. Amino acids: CASSYTPRYHTEAFF.

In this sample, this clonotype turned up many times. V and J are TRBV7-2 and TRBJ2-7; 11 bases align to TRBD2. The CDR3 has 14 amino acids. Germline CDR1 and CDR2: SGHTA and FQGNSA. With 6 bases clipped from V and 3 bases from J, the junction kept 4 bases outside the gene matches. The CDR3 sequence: CASRRGTSGYEQYF. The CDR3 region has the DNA TGTGCCAGCAGACGAGGGACTAGCGGCTACGAGCAGTACTTC.

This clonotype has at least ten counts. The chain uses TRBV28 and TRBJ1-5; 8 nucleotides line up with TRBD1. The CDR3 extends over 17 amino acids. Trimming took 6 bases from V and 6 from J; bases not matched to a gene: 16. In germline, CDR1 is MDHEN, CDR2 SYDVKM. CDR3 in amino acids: CASSPSDRVGFGQPQHF. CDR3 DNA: TGTGCCAGCAGCCCCTCGGACAGGGTGGGTTTCGGTCAGCCCCAGCATTTT.